This T cell receptor beta chain is from a study of patients and donors after allogeneic stem cell transplantation. Germline CDR1 reads GTSNPN; CDR2 reads SVGIG (reference sequence). The CDR3 consists of 16 residues. The trim removed 5 bases at V and 1 base at J, leaving 8 bases unmatched. Each CDR3 protein is one row after TCRdb ran MiXCR on the RT-PCR reads. The table records 800,000 to 1,000,000 distinct CDR3 sequences, more than 15% of them present only once. The chain combines TRBV30 with TRBJ2-2; 9 bases fit TRBD1. The TCR originated in a human donor who was either an allogeneic HSCT recipient or a stem cell or donor lymphocyte infusion donor (not recorded which). It is not recorded whose cells these are; they may come from a transplant donor. Sequencing was carried out using blood, either unsorted or a sorted T cell fraction (not recorded which). CDR3 DNA: TGTGCCTGGGACGGACAGGGGCAAATGAACACCGGGGAGCTGTTTTTT. The encoded protein is CAWDGQGQMNTGELFF. The full variable domain, its missing parts supplied by reference TRBV30 and TRBJ2-2, is SQTIHQWPATLVQPVGSPLSLECTVEGTSNPNLYWYRQAAGRGLQLLFYSVGIGQISSEVPQNLSASRPQDRQFILSSKKLLLSDSGFYLCAWDGQGQMNTGELFFGEGSRLTVL.